This T cell receptor (beta chain) appears in the sequencing data of a study of T cells in Graves' hyperthyroidism and ophthalmopathy. Whole-study findings and limits: In blood, most of the thyroid clonotypes expanded above 0.001 were also present. Model output signaled ophthalmopathy a median about seven months ahead of onset.

Germline lookup yields CDR1 SGHRS and CDR2 YFSETQ. The V and J ends lost 0 bases and 5 bases, in that order; junction bases with no gene match: 5. CDR3 length: 16 amino acids. More than 8.5 ml of fresh peripheral blood supplied the PBMCs. About this clonotype: Its specificity is not known.

RNA transcripts gave rise to amplified TCR beta CDR3 regions. Primed by the HTBI set, a first-round RT-PCR was run on the TCR CDR3. Each CDR3 protein is one row after TCRdb ran MiXCR on the multiplex PCR reads. The repertoire consists of hundreds of thousands of distinct CDR3 sequences, with about 35% occurring once and the leading ten covering about a third. V is TRBV5-1 and J is TRBJ2-5, with TRBD2 matching 12 bases. Sequenced material: blood. The clonotype originates from a woman aged 40 to 49 with Graves' hyperthyroidism. The CDR3 protein is CASSLGTSGAWETQYF. The CDR3 DNA sequence: TGCGCCAGCAGCTTGGGGACTAGCGGGGCCTGGGAGACCCAGTACTTC.